One sample yielded the 3 T cell receptor beta chains listed below, sequenced in a study of T cell repertoires in cytomegalovirus infection. TCRdb recomputed calls from the reads with MiXCR, one row per CDR3 protein. The data hold more than 150,000 distinct CDR3 sequences, with roughly 19% observed a single time. The sequencing sample was made of PBMCs. The source is a human donor in good health (CMV status not recorded). Some clones in this sample may be carry-over from other donors' samples.

Of note for this clonotype: This may arise from a read error, as a much more abundant clone is one base away. V gene TRBV7-8 combines with J gene TRBJ2-2; D may be TRBD1 (5 bases). The CDR3 totals 12 residues. Germline CDR1 and CDR2: SGHVS and FQNEAQ. The V gene lost 3 bases and the J gene lost 10 bases, with 9 bases spanning the gap. The CDR3 DNA follows: TGTGCCAGCAGCTTTGGGGCCGAGGAGCTGTTTTTT. Protein sequence: CASSFGAEELFF.

The chain has TRBV7-2 and TRBJ2-4, with unresolved D. This CDR3 comprises 12 residues. Germline V CDR1 and CDR2: SGHTA, FQGNSA. V gave up 4 bases and J gave up 9 bases, with 10 bases separating them. CDR3 sequence (DNA): TGTGCCAGCAGCTCCTTCCATGGCATTCAGTACTTC. It encodes CASSSFHGIQYF.

The chain employs TRBV6-2 or TRBV6-3 and TRBJ1-5; D is perhaps TRBD1 (5 bases). Germline values: CDR1 MNHEY, CDR2 SVGEGT. The CDR3 contains 15 residues. Trimming cost V 6 bases and J 7 bases, with 19 bases left between them. The CDR3 coding sequence is TGTGCCAGCAGAACTCGGACAACAGGTAGACAGCCCCAGCATTTT. This codes for CASRTRTTGRQPQHF.